The 3 T cell receptor beta chains below were found in one sample sequenced in a study of blood T cell repertoires in COVID-19. Measured with immunoSEQ multiplex PCR; TCRdb has only the in-frame clones, and not every one. The sample includes about 220,000 clones, about 86% of them seen just once. Sequenced sample: peripheral blood. These receptors originate from a woman aged 30 to 39 who had recovered from COVID-19.

This clone is categorized as medium-sized (0.01 to 0.1%). The rearrangement joins TRBV5-5 to TRBJ2-3; D might be TRBD1 (5 bases). Trimming stripped 2 bases from V and 0 bases from J, with 13 bases between. The CDR3 has 16 amino acids. Germline CDR1 reads SGHKS; CDR2 reads YYEKEE (reference sequence). As DNA, the CDR3 is TGTGCCAGCAGCTTATTAGGGGTGGAGAGCACAGATACGCAGTATTTT. Protein sequence: CASSLLGVESTDTQYF.

This chain links TRBV24-1 with TRBJ2-3; 11 bases line up with TRBD2. This CDR3 contains 15 residues. Germline values: CDR1 KGHDR, CDR2 SFDVKD. Trimming took 6 bases from V and 6 from J; bases not matched to a gene: 7. The CDR3 loop is CATSFPTSGIDTQYF. DNA of the CDR3: TGTGCCACCAGTTTCCCGACTAGCGGGATCGATACGCAGTATTTT.

The chain is built from TRBV29-1 and TRBJ2-7; D might be TRBD2 (5 bases). CDR3 length equals 15 residues. The V end was cut by 4 bases, the J end by 0 bases, with 16 bases between. From germline, CDR1 is SQVTM and CDR2 ANQGSEA. This CDR3 reads CSVVERALSSYEQYF. The DNA of the CDR3 is TGCAGCGTTGTGGAGAGGGCTCTGAGCTCCTACGAGCAGTACTTC.